One TCR beta chain is described in this entry. The data were obtained in a study of blood T cell repertoires in COVID-19. Looking at the study overall: Spain, Italy and the United States supplied samples that represented acute and convalescent COVID-19. PBMCs, B-cell-depleted T cells, or T cells provided the cDNA or gDNA that made up the material.

Per the study methods: Amplified reference gene primers provided the basis for estimating nucleated cell counts. Sequencing used immunoSEQ multiplex PCR; TCRdb keeps in-frame clones, though not all of them. V and J calls and clone size are those listed in that table; D and trimming were worked out from the DNA. The table shows around 140,000 clones, with approximately 91% occurring only once. The CDR3 extends over 12 amino acids. V shed 6 bases and J 5 bases; nucleotides not matched to a gene: 5. Germline V gene data show CDR1 as SQVTM and CDR2 as ANQGSEA. The chain has TRBV29-1 and TRBJ2-7; 9 nucleotides match TRBD1. Sequenced material: peripheral blood. This sequence was found in a man between 65 and 85 years old with acute or convalescent COVID-19. CDR3 sequence: CSVRDRVNEQYF. In nucleotides, the CDR3 is TGCAGCGTCCGGGACAGGGTTAACGAGCAGTACTTC.